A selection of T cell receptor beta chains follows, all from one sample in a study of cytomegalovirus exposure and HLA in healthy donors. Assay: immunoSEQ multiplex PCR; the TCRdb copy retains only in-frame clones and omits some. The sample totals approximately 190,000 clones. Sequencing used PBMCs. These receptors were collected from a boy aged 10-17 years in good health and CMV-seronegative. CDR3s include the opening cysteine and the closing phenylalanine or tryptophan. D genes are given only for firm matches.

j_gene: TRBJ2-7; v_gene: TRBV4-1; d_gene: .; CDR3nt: TGCGCCAGCAGCCAAGTAGTAGGGGTTGCTTACGAGCAGTACTTC; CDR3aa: CASSQVVGVAYEQYF
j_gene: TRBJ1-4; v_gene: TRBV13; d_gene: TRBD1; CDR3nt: TGTGCCAGCAGCCCGACAGGGGAGGCTAATGAAAAACTGTTTTTT; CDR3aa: CASSPTGEANEKLFF
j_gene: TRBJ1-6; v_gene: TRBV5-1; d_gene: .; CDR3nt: TGCGCCAGCAGCTTGGGACGGAACGGGTATTCACCCCTCCACTTT; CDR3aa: CASSLGRNGYSPLHF
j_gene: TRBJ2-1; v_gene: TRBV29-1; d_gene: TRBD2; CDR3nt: TGCAGCGTTAGTCCCGGCGGGGGGGCCCTCGGCAATGAGCAGTTCTTC; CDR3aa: CSVSPGGGALGNEQFF
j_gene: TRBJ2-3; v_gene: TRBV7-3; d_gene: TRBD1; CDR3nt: TGTGCCAGCAGCTCGACAGGGGCGGAAGATACGCAGTATTTT; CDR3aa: CASSSTGAEDTQYF
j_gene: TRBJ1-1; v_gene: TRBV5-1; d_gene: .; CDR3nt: TGCGCCAGCAGTGATCCGGTTGGAGCGAGTCCTGAAGCTTTCTTT; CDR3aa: CASSDPVGASPEAFF
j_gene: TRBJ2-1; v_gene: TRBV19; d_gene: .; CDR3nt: TGTGCCAGTAGTATAGGTCCGAAGGGGGTCTTTAGCTCCTACAATGAGCAGTTCTTC; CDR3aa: CASSIGPKGVFSSYNEQFF
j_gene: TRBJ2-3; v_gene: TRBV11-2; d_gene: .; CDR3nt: TGTGCCAGCAGCCAACTGGAGTACACAGATACGCAGTATTTT; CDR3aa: CASSQLEYTDTQYF
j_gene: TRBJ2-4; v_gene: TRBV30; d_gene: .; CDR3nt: TGTGCCTGGAGGGAGCCCAAAAACATTCAGTACTTC; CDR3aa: CAWREPKNIQYF
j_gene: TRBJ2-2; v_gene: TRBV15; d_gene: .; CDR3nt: TGTGCCACCAGCAGAGATCGGTCCGGGGAGCTGTTTTTT; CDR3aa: CATSRDRSGELFF
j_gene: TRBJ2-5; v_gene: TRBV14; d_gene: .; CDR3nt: TGTGCCAGCAGCCAAGTGCGAGAGACCCAGTACTTC; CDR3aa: CASSQVRETQYF
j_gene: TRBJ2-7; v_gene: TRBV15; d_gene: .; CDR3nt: TGTGCCACCAGCACCCCCCGAACGACAGGAGCCTACGAGCAGTACTTC; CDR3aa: CATSTPRTTGAYEQYF
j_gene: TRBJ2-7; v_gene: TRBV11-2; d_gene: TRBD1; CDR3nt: TGTGCCAGCAGAGCGACACGGGACAGGTCCTACGAGCAGTACTTC; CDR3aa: CASRATRDRSYEQYF
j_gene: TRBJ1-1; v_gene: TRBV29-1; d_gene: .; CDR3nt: TGCAGCGTTGACCCCTCGGGGGGATGGGCTTTCTTT; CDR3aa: CSVDPSGGWAFF
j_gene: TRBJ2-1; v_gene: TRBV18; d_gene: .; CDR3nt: TGTGCCAGCTCACCACCAAGCGGTCCATACAATGAGCAGTTCTTC; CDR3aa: CASSPPSGPYNEQFF
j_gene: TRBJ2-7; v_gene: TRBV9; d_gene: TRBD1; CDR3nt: TGTGCCAGCAGCGTAGGGTACGGGACAGGGGCCTACGAGCAGTACTTC; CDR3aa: CASSVGYGTGAYEQYF
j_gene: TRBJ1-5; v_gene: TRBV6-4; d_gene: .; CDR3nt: TGTGCCAGCAGTGAAGTGTGGGACAATGAAAAGAGCAATCAGCCCCAGCATTTT; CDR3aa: CASSEVWDNEKSNQPQHF
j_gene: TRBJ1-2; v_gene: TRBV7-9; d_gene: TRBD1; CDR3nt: TGTGCCAGCAGCAGACGACAGGGGGCCGGCTATGGCTACACCTTC; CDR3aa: CASSRRQGAGYGYTF
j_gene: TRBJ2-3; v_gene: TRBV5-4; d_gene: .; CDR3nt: TGTGCCAGCAGCTTGGTTGTTCTTGGGGGGGCCCGCACAGATACGCAGTATTTT; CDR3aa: CASSLVVLGGARTDTQYF
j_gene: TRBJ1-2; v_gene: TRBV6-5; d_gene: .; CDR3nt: TGTGCCAGCAGTTCCCCTTGGCGGGGAACGGGCTATGGCTACACCTTC; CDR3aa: CASSSPWRGTGYGYTF
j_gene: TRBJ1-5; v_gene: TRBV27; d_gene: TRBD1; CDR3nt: TGTGCCAGCAGTTTCTTGGGACAGGGTGATCAGCCCCAGCATTTT; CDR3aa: CASSFLGQGDQPQHF
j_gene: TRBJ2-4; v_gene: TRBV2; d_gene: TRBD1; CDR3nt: TGTGCCAGCAGGGGGGACAGGGGACTAGCCAAAAACATTCAGTACTTC; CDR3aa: CASRGDRGLAKNIQYF
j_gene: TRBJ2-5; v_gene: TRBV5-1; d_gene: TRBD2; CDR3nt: TGCGCCAGCAGCTTGGGACGGGAGGGGGAGACCCAGTACTTC; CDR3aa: CASSLGREGETQYF
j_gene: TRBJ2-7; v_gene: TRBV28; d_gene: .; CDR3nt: TGTGCCAGCGGGAGGGGGGACGTTACCTACGAGCAGTACTTC; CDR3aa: CASGRGDVTYEQYF
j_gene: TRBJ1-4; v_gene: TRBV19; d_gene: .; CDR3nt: TGTGCCAGTAGTACACGCAGGACAACAACTAATGAAAAACTGTTTTTT; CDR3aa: CASSTRRTTTNEKLFF
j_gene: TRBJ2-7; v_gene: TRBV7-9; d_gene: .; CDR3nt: TGTGCCAGCAGCTTAGGGCGGGGCTCCTACGAGCAGTACTTC; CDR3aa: CASSLGRGSYEQYF
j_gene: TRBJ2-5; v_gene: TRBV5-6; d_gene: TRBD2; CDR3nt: TGTGCCAGCAGCTCAACTAGCGGGGGGGTGTTCGAGACCCAGTACTTC; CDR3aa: CASSSTSGGVFETQYF
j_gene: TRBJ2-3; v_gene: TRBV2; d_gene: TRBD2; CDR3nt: TGTGCCAGCAGTGAAGGTCTGGTAGCGGGGAGCACAGATACGCAGTATTTT; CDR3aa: CASSEGLVAGSTDTQYF
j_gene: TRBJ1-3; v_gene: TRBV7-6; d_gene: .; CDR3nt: TGTGCCAGCAGCCATCATCTGTCGGGGAGCTCTGGAAACACCATATATTTT; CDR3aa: CASSHHLSGSSGNTIYF
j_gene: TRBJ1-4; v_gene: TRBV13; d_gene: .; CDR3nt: TGTGCCAGCAGCAATAGATGGGGGGTTAATGAAAAACTGTTTTTT; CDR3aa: CASSNRWGVNEKLFF
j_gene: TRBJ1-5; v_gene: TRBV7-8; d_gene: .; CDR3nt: TGTGCCACCGAGCAGGGAAGTGGGGATCAGCCCCAGCATTTT; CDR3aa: CATEQGSGDQPQHF
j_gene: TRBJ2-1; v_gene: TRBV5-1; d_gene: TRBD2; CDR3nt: TGCGCCAGCAGCTTGGTTCCTAGCGGAGGGAATGAGCAGTTCTTC; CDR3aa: CASSLVPSGGNEQFF
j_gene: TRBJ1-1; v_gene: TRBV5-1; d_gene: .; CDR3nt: TGCGCCAGTCGCTCGGGCACTGAAGCTTTCTTT; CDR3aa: CASRSGTEAFF
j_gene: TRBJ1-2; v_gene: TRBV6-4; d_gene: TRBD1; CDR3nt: TGTGCCAGCAGGGACAGGCGGAAGTATGGCTACACCTTC; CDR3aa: CASRDRRKYGYTF
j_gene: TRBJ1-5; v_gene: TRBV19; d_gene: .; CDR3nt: TGTGCCAGTATATCGAACACGAATAGCAATCAGCCCCAGCATTTT; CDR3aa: CASISNTNSNQPQHF
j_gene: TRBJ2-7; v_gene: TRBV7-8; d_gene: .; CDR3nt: TGTGCCAGCAGCTTAGACAGGGTAAAGTTGTACGAGCAGTACTTC; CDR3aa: CASSLDRVKLYEQYF
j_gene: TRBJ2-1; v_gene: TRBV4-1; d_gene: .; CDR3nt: TGCGCCAGCAGCCTCTTCTCCGACACGAGCTCCTACAATGAGCAGTTCTTC; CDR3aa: CASSLFSDTSSYNEQFF
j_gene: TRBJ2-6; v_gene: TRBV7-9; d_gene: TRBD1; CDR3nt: TGTGCCAGCAACTCCGGACAGGGTGGGACCGGGGCCAACGTCCTGACTTTC; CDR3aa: CASNSGQGGTGANVLTF
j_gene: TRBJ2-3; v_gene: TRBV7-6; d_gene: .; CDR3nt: TGTGCCAGCAGCTTATTCCTTACTCCAGATACGCAGTATTTT; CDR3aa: CASSLFLTPDTQYF
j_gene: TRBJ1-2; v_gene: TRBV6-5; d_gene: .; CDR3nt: TGTGCCAGCAGTCCAGGGCTTTATGGCTACACCTTC; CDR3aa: CASSPGLYGYTF
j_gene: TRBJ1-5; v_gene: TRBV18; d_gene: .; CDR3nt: TGTGCCAGCTCACCACAGCCTACGGATCAGCCCCAGCATTTT; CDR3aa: CASSPQPTDQPQHF
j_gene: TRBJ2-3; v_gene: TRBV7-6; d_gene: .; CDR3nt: TGTGCCAGCAGCTCGATCGGGGGAGATACGCAGTATTTT; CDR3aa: CASSSIGGDTQYF
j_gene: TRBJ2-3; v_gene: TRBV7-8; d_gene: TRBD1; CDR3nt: TGTGCCAGCAGCCCCGGCCCAGACAGGGGGTTTTCAGATACGCAGTATTTT; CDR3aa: CASSPGPDRGFSDTQYF
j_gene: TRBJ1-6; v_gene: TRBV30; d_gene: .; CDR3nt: TGTGCCTCCCGGCAATTGGGGGGGCCTCCCCAGGGTTCACCCCTCCACTTT; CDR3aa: CASRQLGGPPQGSPLHF
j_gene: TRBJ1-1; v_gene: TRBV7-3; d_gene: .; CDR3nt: TGTGCCAGCAGCCCTAACCCGTCGGGGGGAACCGGAGTTAACACTGAAGCTTTCTTT; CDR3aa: CASSPNPSGGTGVNTEAFF
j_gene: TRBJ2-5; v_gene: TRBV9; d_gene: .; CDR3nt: TGTGCCAGCAGTTCTACTCAAGAGACCCAGTACTTC; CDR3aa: CASSSTQETQYF
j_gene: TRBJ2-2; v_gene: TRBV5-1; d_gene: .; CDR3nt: TGCGCCAGCAGCGTGGAACCTGCGAACGCCGGGGAGCTGTTTTTT; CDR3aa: CASSVEPANAGELFF
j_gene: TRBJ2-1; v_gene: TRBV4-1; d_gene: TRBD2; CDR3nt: TGCGCCAGCAGCCTAGGGGAGATTCGACTAGCGGGCAATGAGCAGTTCTTC; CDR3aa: CASSLGEIRLAGNEQFF